Listed below are T cell receptor beta chains from one sample, sequenced in a study of blood T cell repertoires in COVID-19. Some clones are missing from TCRdb's copy, which holds only in-frame ones; the method was immunoSEQ multiplex PCR. The table shows about 120,000 clones, with 80% to 90% occurring only once. The sample consisted of peripheral blood. These receptors came from a man aged 65 to 85 with active or convalescent COVID-19. CDR3s include the opening cysteine and the closing phenylalanine or tryptophan. Some rows mark clone size as missing; the rest say once, few, many or name a class of expanded clone.

clone_size	v_call	j_call	cdr3_aa
.	TRBV10-3	TRBJ1-6	CAVRDSSYNSPLHF
.	TRBV27	TRBJ2-7	CASSPQGSYEQYF
once	TRBV28	TRBJ1-2	CASSSPAKAGGIHGYTF
once	TRBV19	TRBJ1-2	CASSRTGSGYGYTF
.	TRBV15	TRBJ1-1	CATSTRTGARGEAFF
.	TRBV7-9	TRBJ1-2	CASSLKTGGPNYGYTF
.	TRBV11-1	TRBJ2-7	CASSRDRAYEQYF
.	TRBV2	TRBJ2-2	CASSESGLGTGELFF
.	TRBV5-1	TRBJ1-1	CASSVGQSGVNTEAFF
.	TRBV7-2	TRBJ2-7	CASSPDGAGETYEQYF
.	TRBV5-1	TRBJ2-5	CASSLGAETQYF
few	TRBV18	TRBJ1-4	CASTSIRDFLGEKLFF
.	TRBV30	TRBJ1-2	CAWTRTPRLSYGYTF
once	TRBV19	TRBJ1-1	CASSISGGNTEAFF
.	TRBV6-2/TRBV6-3	TRBJ2-1	CASSYSEREQEFF